This TCR beta chain was captured by sequencing in a study of shared clonotypes between healthy human individuals. Study-level information: CD4 naive and memory got three plates each, CD8 naive two, CD8 memory one.

In replicate PCRs of sorted subsets, approximately 210 ng DNA, approximately 32,000 T cell genomes, was used. Original analysis: Junction-only immunoSEQ sequences carried no quality scores, so filtering differed. Data came from immunoSEQ multiplex PCR; TCRdb stores just in-frame clones and leaves some out. V and J calls and clone size are as listed in that table; D and trimming were resolved from the DNA. In the table there are approximately 640,000 clones, more than 70% of which are singletons. CDR3 length: 14 residues. Trimming took 4 bases from V and 8 from J, leaving 15 bases between them. Looked up from germline, CDR1 is SGHRS and CDR2 is YFSETQ.

The source material was memory CD4+ T cells sorted from blood. Indicated subset: CD45RA-negative fraction. The chain carries TRBV5-1 and TRBJ1-4; D possibly corresponds to TRBD1 (5 bases). This receptor was obtained from a woman in her thirties in good health. CDR3 loop: CASSRTRAGEKLFF. CDR3 bases: TGCGCCAGCAGCCGGACGCGGGCAGGGGAAAAACTGTTTTTT.